Sequencing of this TCR beta chain was carried out in a study of T cell responses to AZD1222 COVID-19 vaccine (dated by TCRdb to the early 2020s). In terms of the full investigation: Because spike-specific TCR depth and breadth did not differ between the two schedules, AZD1222 recipients who got a second dose at roughly 4 weeks were pooled with those who got a second dose at roughly 12 weeks. Enrollment into the trials was organized by age into subgroups of 18-55, 56-69 and 70-plus years, and those subgroups contained 148, 28 and 57 TCR-sequenced participants, respectively. A total of 233 trial participants underwent TCR sequencing, of whom about 210 had received two doses of AZD1222 and 26 had received two doses of the MenACWY control vaccine. Study-wide conclusions, independent of this receptor: No day 14 peak-response samples were available, so repertoires were characterized only after the peak T cell response. CD4 TCRs associated with the vaccine covered the entire spike protein, and the dominant responses were in regions 160-218 and 743-854. In the small 56-69-year group, the increase in depth fell short of significance, most likely because of low power. Spike-specific TCR breadth and depth rose significantly after two AZD1222 doses compared with day 0 and with MenACWY recipients. Most participants were white British and females outnumbered males, and the authors suggested that clonal diversity may have been underestimated. Nearly half of unique spike-specific TCRs reportedly recognized epitopes outside regions mutated in the B.1.351 and B.1.1.7 variants. Conclusions about previously exposed vaccinees are limited because only a handful of AZD1222 recipients were SARS-CoV-2 seropositive at baseline.

A word on this clone: Its antigen is unknown. Base-call qualities are not available, and no considerably larger clone is one nucleotide away.

The germline V gene (reference sequence) yields LNHDA for CDR1 and SQIVND for CDR2. V and J are truncated by 8 bases and 1 base respectively, leaving an intervening sequence of 8 bases. The CDR3 runs 12 amino acids, cysteine and phenylalanine included. Only the CDR3 DNA stays, 36 bases, in frame from base 1. The CDR3 regions of human TCRbeta chains were analyzed by immunosequencing. As for how the authors treated the data: TCRs in the repertoires were compared against a reference library of SARS-CoV-2-specific TCRs that had been generated with the MIRA antigen-specificity platform. Breadth was defined as the fraction of unique TCRs that were SARS-CoV-2-associated, and depth was defined as the fraction of total T cells that were SARS-CoV-2-associated. Using the MIRA data, each spike-specific TCR was mapped to the spike region that the TCR reacts to and placed in a CD4 or CD8 class. Log10-transformed breadth and depth values were compared by one-way ANOVA with Sidak's multiple comparisons tests. TCRdb re-hosts the immuneACCESS table, in-frame sequences only. Its copies lack some clones; in the studies checked, an unresolved V gene accounts for under half of them, and the cause for the rest is not known. V and J calls and clone size are copied from that table; D and trimming were computed from the DNA. The sample has 99,000 or so clones on record, about 89% of them singletons. The top ten clonotypes cover 18% of the sample.

The sample's time point label, decoded: baseline before first vaccination. Vaccinee samples were obtained from the UK trials COV001 and COV002, which included a single-blind randomized controlled phase 2/3 trial of AZD1222 (ChAdOx1 nCoV-19) in healthy adults. Trial participant PBMC samples were collected at day 0 and day 28 after the second dose for TCRbeta chain sequencing. The sequencing here drew on peripheral blood, taken on day 0 of AZD1222 vaccination. The receptor was derived from an adult in good health. Recombination linked TRBV19 to TRBJ1-1, with an unclear D gene assignment. The DNA sequence follows: TGTGCCAGTGCCCTGGGGAACACTGAAGCTTTCTTT. Its translation reads: CASALGNTEAFF.